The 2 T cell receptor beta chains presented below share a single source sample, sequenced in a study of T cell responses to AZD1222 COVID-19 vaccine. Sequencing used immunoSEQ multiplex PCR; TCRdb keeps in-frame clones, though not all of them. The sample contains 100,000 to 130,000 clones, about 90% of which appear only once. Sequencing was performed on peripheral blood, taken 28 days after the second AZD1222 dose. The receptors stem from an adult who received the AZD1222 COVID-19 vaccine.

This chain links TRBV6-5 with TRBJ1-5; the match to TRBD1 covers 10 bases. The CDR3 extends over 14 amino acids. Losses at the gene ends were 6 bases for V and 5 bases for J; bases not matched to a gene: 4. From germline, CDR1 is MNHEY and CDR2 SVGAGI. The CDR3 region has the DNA TGTGCCAGCAGCAAGGGACAGGGGTATCAGCCCCAGCATTTT. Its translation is CASSKGQGYQPQHF.

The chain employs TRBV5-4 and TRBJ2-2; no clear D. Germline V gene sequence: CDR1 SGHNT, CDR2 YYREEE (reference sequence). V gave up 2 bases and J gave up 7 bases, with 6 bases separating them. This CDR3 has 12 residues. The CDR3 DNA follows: TGTGCCAGCAGCTTAGCAAACGGGGAGCTGTTTTTT. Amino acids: CASSLANGELFF. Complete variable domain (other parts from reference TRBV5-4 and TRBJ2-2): ETGVTQSPTHLIKTRGQQVTLRCSSQSGHNTVSWYQQALGQGPQFIFQYYREEENGRGNFPPRFSGLQFPNYSSELNVNALELDDSALYLCASSLANGELFFGEGSRLTVL.